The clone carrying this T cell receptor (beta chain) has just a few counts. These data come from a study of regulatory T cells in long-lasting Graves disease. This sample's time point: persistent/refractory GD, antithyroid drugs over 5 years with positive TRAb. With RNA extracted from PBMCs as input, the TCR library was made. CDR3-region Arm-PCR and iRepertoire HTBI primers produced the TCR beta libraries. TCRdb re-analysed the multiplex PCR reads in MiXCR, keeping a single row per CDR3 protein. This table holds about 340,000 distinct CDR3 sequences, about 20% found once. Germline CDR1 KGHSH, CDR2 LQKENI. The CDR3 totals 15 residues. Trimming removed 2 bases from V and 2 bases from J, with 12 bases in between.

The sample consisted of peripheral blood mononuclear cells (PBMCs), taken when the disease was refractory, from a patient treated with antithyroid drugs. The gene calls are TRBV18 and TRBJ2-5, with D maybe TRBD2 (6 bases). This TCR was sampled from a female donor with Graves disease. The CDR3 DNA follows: TGTGCCAGCTCACCAGTTGCGGGGCCACAAGAGACCCAGTACTTC. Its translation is CASSPVAGPQETQYF.